This TCR beta chain was sequenced during a study of CD8 T cells in ankylosing spondylitis listed by TCRdb under 2017. Study-wide context: The study profiled T cell receptor beta repertoires in healthy donors and ankylosing spondylitis patients to find disease-linked TCR variants. In total, the full study cohort was made up of 110 or so healthy donors and 25 ankylosing spondylitis patients. Peripheral blood samples were taken, and synovial fluid was additionally collected from ankylosing spondylitis patients. The study at large found these results: In peripheral blood, the disease-linked clones were found at relatively low frequencies and had a CD8+ phenotype. According to the report, matched synovial fluid samples from ankylosing spondylitis patients were significantly enriched for the disease-linked clones. A TCR beta motif of several highly homologous amino acid variants appeared characteristic of blood from ankylosing spondylitis patients. Some of the motif variants had been reported before in the synovial fluid and blood of reactive arthritis patients, a finding that suggests common disease-initiation mechanisms.

From its cysteine to its phenylalanine, the CDR3 spans 12 amino acids. Of all the DNA, just the CDR3 is kept, 36 bases in frame from base 1. Trimming takes 4 bases from V and 5 bases from J, and the germline ends sit 9 bases apart. From a lookup of the germline V gene (reference sequence), CDR1 and CDR2 are LGHDT and YNNKEL. As for this clonotype: Its antigen remains unidentified. Base qualities are not provided; no much larger clone lies one nucleotide away.

The instrument was an Illumina HiSeq 2500. TCR beta libraries were prepared by quantitative 5'-RACE with molecular barcodes. For the original study's pipeline: A new computational method based on a probabilistic model of VDJ rearrangement was used to identify disease-linked TCR variants. TCRdb trimmed public reads at Q25 via fastp, called clones via MiXCR and kept in-frame beta chains. One record per CDR3 amino acid sequence lists the most common genes and DNA. None of the V and J calls come from the authors' own analysis; TCRdb made them. The sample records under 250,000 distinct CDR3 sequences, about 30% of which are singletons. Around 4.2% of the sample lies in the top ten.

Recombination linked TRBV3-1 to TRBJ2-7; the D gene is possibly TRBD1, with 5 bases matching. The specimen sequenced was blood, either unsorted or a sorted T cell fraction (not recorded which). The source of this sequence is a male donor with ankylosing spondylitis or in good health (not recorded which). In nucleotides, the sequence is TGTGCCAGCAGCCCCTACAGGAACGAGCAGTACTTC. The resulting protein is CASSPYRNEQYF.